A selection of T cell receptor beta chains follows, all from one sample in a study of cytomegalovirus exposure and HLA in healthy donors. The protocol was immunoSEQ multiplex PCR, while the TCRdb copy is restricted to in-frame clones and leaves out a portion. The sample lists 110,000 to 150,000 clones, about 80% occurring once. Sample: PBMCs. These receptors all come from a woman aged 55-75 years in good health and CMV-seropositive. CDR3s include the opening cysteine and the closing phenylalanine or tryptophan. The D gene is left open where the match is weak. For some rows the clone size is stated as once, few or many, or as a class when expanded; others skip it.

CDR3: CAWSLPTGGQETQYF
DNA: TGTGCCTGGAGTTTACCTACTGGCGGCCAAGAGACCCAGTACTTC
V: TRBV30
size: once
D: -
J: TRBJ2-5

CDR3: CASRGSSGNTIYF
DNA: TGTGCCAGTAGAGGGAGCTCTGGAAACACCATATATTTT
V: TRBV2
size: -
D: -
J: TRBJ1-3

CDR3: CASRDILSYEQYF
DNA: TGTGCCAGCCGGGACATCCTCTCCTACGAGCAGTACTTC
V: TRBV10-3
size: few
D: -
J: TRBJ2-7

CDR3: CASSQADRDHETQYF
DNA: TGCGCCAGCAGCCAAGCGGACAGGGACCATGAGACCCAGTACTTC
V: TRBV4-1
size: once
D: TRBD1
J: TRBJ2-5

CDR3: CASSLDQAEHGSQYF
DNA: TGTGCCAGCAGCTTAGATCAAGCGGAACATGGGAGCCAGTACTTC
V: TRBV11-2
size: few
D: -
J: TRBJ2-5

CDR3: CASGTTQGSYTGELFF
DNA: TGCGCCAGCGGAACGACTCAGGGTTCATATACCGGGGAGCTGTTTTTT
V: TRBV5-1
size: once
D: -
J: TRBJ2-2

CDR3: CAMGTGVRQPQHF
DNA: TGTGCCATGGGGACAGGGGTCCGTCAGCCCCAGCATTTT
V: TRBV28
size: few
D: TRBD1
J: TRBJ1-5

CDR3: CASRPGQGPYEQYF
DNA: TGTGCCAGTAGACCGGGACAGGGACCATACGAGCAGTACTTC
V: TRBV27
size: -
D: TRBD1
J: TRBJ2-7

CDR3: CASSDPRGTDTQYF
DNA: TGTGCCAGCAGCGACCCTCGGGGTACAGATACGCAGTATTTT
V: TRBV7-2
size: -
D: -
J: TRBJ2-3

CDR3: CASSWNRVDSPLHF
DNA: TGTGCCAGCAGTTGGAACAGGGTTGATTCACCCCTCCACTTT
V: TRBV28
size: -
D: -
J: TRBJ1-6

CDR3: CASSRGDRGSQETQYF
DNA: TGCGCCAGCAGCAGGGGGGACAGGGGGAGCCAAGAGACCCAGTACTTC
V: TRBV5-1
size: -
D: TRBD1
J: TRBJ2-5

CDR3: CASSIAPGVYEQYF
DNA: TGTGCCAGTAGTATAGCCCCGGGGGTATACGAGCAGTACTTC
V: TRBV19
size: -
D: -
J: TRBJ2-7

CDR3: CASSFGRGAGSETQYF
DNA: TGTGCCAGCAGCTTTGGCAGGGGAGCGGGGTCAGAGACCCAGTACTTC
V: TRBV5-4
size: -
D: -
J: TRBJ2-5

CDR3: CASRSTGTVHRDGYTF
DNA: TGTGCCAGCAGGAGCACCGGGACAGTCCATAGGGATGGCTACACCTTC
V: TRBV5-6
size: -
D: TRBD1
J: TRBJ1-2

CDR3: CVSGDSDQETQYF
DNA: TGTGTCAGTGGGGACAGCGATCAAGAGACCCAGTACTTC
V: TRBV6-5
size: -
D: TRBD1
J: TRBJ2-5

CDR3: CASSTHELQPQHF
DNA: TGTGCCAGTAGTACGCATGAGCTGCAGCCCCAGCATTTT
V: TRBV19
size: -
D: -
J: TRBJ1-5

CDR3: CASRARGTDTQYF
DNA: TGTGCCAGCAGGGCCCGGGGAACAGATACGCAGTATTTT
V: TRBV14
size: few
D: -
J: TRBJ2-3

CDR3: CATSAGGVGDTQYF
DNA: TGTGCCACCAGCGCTGGAGGGGTGGGAGATACGCAGTATTTT
V: TRBV15
size: -
D: -
J: TRBJ2-3

CDR3: CASSYSGLVEDSGYTF
DNA: TGTGCCAGCAGTTATTCCGGCCTTGTGGAGGACTCTGGCTACACCTTC
V: TRBV6-6
size: -
D: -
J: TRBJ1-2

CDR3: CASSELAAQETQYF
DNA: TGTGCCAGCAGTGAACTAGCAGCCCAAGAGACCCAGTACTTC
V: TRBV2
size: -
D: -
J: TRBJ2-5

CDR3: CASSLAGQGRDTQYF
DNA: TGTGCCAGCAGCTTAGCGGGACAGGGAAGGGATACGCAGTATTTT
V: TRBV7-3
size: once
D: TRBD1
J: TRBJ2-3

CDR3: CASSPTWTSRRETQYF
DNA: TGTGCCAGCAGCCCCACCTGGACTAGCCGTCGCGAGACCCAGTACTTC
V: TRBV7-3
size: -
D: TRBD2
J: TRBJ2-5

CDR3: CASSTRLAETSTDTQYF
DNA: TGTGCCAGCAGCACCAGACTAGCGGAAACTAGTACAGATACGCAGTATTTT
V: TRBV28
size: -
D: TRBD2
J: TRBJ2-3

CDR3: CAWARNTGPGNTIYF
DNA: TGTGCCTGGGCCCGAAACACAGGCCCTGGAAACACCATATATTTT
V: TRBV30
size: -
D: -
J: TRBJ1-3

CDR3: CASSPRGFYNEQFF
DNA: TGTGCCAGCAGCCCAAGGGGGTTCTACAATGAGCAGTTCTTC
V: TRBV7-3
size: once
D: -
J: TRBJ2-1

CDR3: CATSSGQSYQPQHF
DNA: TGTGCCACCAGCAGCGGACAGAGTTATCAGCCCCAGCATTTT
V: TRBV15
size: -
D: -
J: TRBJ1-5

CDR3: CATSSRFEQYF
DNA: TGTGCCACCAGCAGTCGTTTCGAGCAGTACTTC
V: TRBV15
size: -
D: -
J: TRBJ2-7

CDR3: CASSPTGGNEQFF
DNA: TGCGCCAGCAGCCCCACTGGAGGGAATGAGCAGTTCTTC
V: TRBV4-3
size: -
D: -
J: TRBJ2-1

CDR3: CASSGRQDDPYEQYF
DNA: TGTGCCAGCAGCGGGAGACAGGATGATCCCTACGAGCAGTACTTC
V: TRBV7-3
size: -
D: -
J: TRBJ2-7

CDR3: CASSEARGIPTF
DNA: TGTGCCAGCAGTGAAGCGCGGGGGATTCCTACTTTC
V: TRBV2
size: -
D: -
J: TRBJ1-2

CDR3: CASSLSPLRTAGNTIYF
DNA: TGCGCCAGCAGCTTGTCCCCTCTTCGGACAGCTGGAAACACCATATATTTT
V: TRBV5-1
size: -
D: -
J: TRBJ1-3

CDR3: CASSALQRDPTDTQYF
DNA: TGTGCCAGCAGCGCCCTTCAGCGGGACCCCACAGATACGCAGTATTTT
V: TRBV7-9
size: -
D: TRBD2
J: TRBJ2-3

CDR3: CASSPTVDYEQYF
DNA: TGTGCCAGCAGCCCGACAGTGGACTACGAGCAGTACTTC
V: TRBV7-2
size: -
D: -
J: TRBJ2-7

CDR3: CSVRTGLDEQYF
DNA: TGCAGCGTTCGGACAGGACTGGACGAGCAGTACTTC
V: TRBV29-1
size: -
D: TRBD1
J: TRBJ2-7

CDR3: CASSSGQNYGYTF
DNA: TGTGCCAGCAGTTCGGGACAGAACTATGGCTACACCTTC
V: TRBV6-5
size: few
D: TRBD1
J: TRBJ1-2

CDR3: CASRGGRETQYF
DNA: TGTGCCAGCAGGGGGGGACGGGAGACCCAGTACTTC
V: TRBV13
size: -
D: -
J: TRBJ2-5

CDR3: CASSQQGRGSQHF
DNA: TGTGCCAGCAGCCAACAGGGGCGCGGGTCCCAGCATTTT
V: TRBV6-5
size: once
D: TRBD1
J: TRBJ1-5

CDR3: CASSARLEISSYEQYF
DNA: TGTGCCAGTAGTGCCAGACTAGAAATTAGCTCCTACGAGCAGTACTTC
V: TRBV19
size: few
D: -
J: TRBJ2-7

CDR3: CASSLVGTSGSREQYF
DNA: TGCGCCAGCAGCTTGGTAGGGACTAGCGGGAGTCGCGAGCAGTACTTC
V: TRBV5-1
size: -
D: TRBD2
J: TRBJ2-7

CDR3: CASSSLAGGVETQYF
DNA: TGTGCCAGCAGTTCCCTAGCGGGAGGGGTAGAGACCCAGTACTTC
V: TRBV27
size: -
D: TRBD2
J: TRBJ2-5

CDR3: CAISEAGFNTEAFF
DNA: TGTGCCATCAGTGAGGCGGGGTTCAACACTGAAGCTTTCTTT
V: TRBV10-3
size: few
D: -
J: TRBJ1-1

CDR3: CASVRAGLSNQPQHF
DNA: TGTGCCAGCGTCAGAGCAGGGCTTAGCAATCAGCCCCAGCATTTT
V: TRBV6-1
size: few
D: -
J: TRBJ1-5

CDR3: CASRNVGNTEAFF
DNA: TGTGCCAGCCGCAATGTGGGCAACACTGAAGCTTTCTTT
V: TRBV19
size: -
D: -
J: TRBJ1-1

CDR3: CAWSLRETQYF
DNA: TGTGCCTGGAGTCTTCGGGAGACCCAGTACTTC
V: TRBV30
size: -
D: -
J: TRBJ2-5

CDR3: CASSGRAGSWEQYF
DNA: TGTGCCAGCAGTGGGAGGGCAGGGTCCTGGGAGCAGTACTTC
V: TRBV2
size: -
D: -
J: TRBJ2-5

CDR3: CASSLRDRANTEAFF
DNA: TGTGCCAGCAGTTTACGAGACAGGGCGAACACTGAAGCTTTCTTT
V: TRBV27
size: -
D: TRBD1
J: TRBJ1-1

CDR3: CASSLDPSGKYNEQFF
DNA: TGTGCCAGCAGCTTGGATCCTAGCGGAAAATACAATGAGCAGTTCTTC
V: TRBV5-6
size: -
D: TRBD2
J: TRBJ2-1

CDR3: CASSPLGTRGSYEQYF
DNA: TGTGCCAGCTCACCCCTGGGGACTAGGGGCTCCTACGAGCAGTACTTC
V: TRBV18
size: -
D: TRBD2
J: TRBJ2-7